These 16 T cell receptor beta chains were sequenced from one sample in a study of early T cells in non-severe SARS-CoV-2 infection. TCRdb called the 5' RACE reads again in MiXCR, with one record for every CDR3 protein. The profile shows fewer than 55,000 distinct CDR3 sequences, roughly 9.2% of them singletons. Sequencing input: whole blood. These receptors all come from an adult who was a healthcare worker with PCR-confirmed SARS-CoV-2 infection or an uninfected control (not recorded which).

This clonotype was recorded at least ten times. V is TRBV5-1 and J is TRBJ2-3, with 14 bases aligning to TRBD2. The CDR3 covers 16 residues. Germline CDR1 SGHRS, CDR2 YFSETQ. V gave up 4 bases and J gave up 2 bases; unmatched junction bases: 3. DNA of the CDR3: TGCGCCAGCAGCCAGGGACTAGCGGGGGCCACAGATACGCAGTATTTT. Residues: CASSQGLAGATDTQYF.

This clonotype appeared many times. One end of the junction is discordant with germline, which a read error may explain. V and J are TRBV3-1 and TRBJ2-5, with 10 bases identical to TRBD2. Germline assignment: CDR1 LGHDT and CDR2 YNNKEL (reference sequence). CDR3 length: 13 amino acids. DNA of the CDR3: TGTGCCAGCAGCCATTTGGGGACTAGCGCTCGAGGCTTC. Amino acids: CASSHLGTSARGF.

This clonotype was detected ten times or more. The CDR3 loop reads CATAGAGLSTDTQYF. DNA of the CDR3: TGTGCCACAGCGGGAGCAGGTCTTAGCACAGATACGCAGTATTTT. The chain combines TRBV2 with TRBJ2-3; 8 bases agree with TRBD2. Trimming removed 10 bases from V and 0 bases from J; junction bases left unmatched: 9. There are 15 residues in the CDR3. Germline CDR1 reads SNHLY; CDR2 reads FYNNEI.

This clonotype was detected only a few times. This rearrangement joins TRBV4-2 to TRBJ2-5, with 12 bases that match TRBD1. V shed 3 bases, J shed 7 bases, and the junction held 6 bases outside the gene matches. Germline-derived CDR1 and CDR2 are LGHNA and YNFKEQ. The CDR3 is 15 amino acids. CDR3 DNA sequence: TGTGCCAGCAGCCAGGGACAGGGGGCGGACGGGACCCAGTACTTC. It yields the protein CASSQGQGADGTQYF.

This clonotype has a count of ten or more. V and J are TRBV29-1 and TRBJ1-2, with no clear D. V lost 5 bases, J lost 7 bases, and 2 bases lay in between. The CDR3 spans 8 residues. CDR1 and CDR2 (germline): SQVTM, ANQGSEA. DNA for the CDR3: TGCAGCGTTAGTGGCTACACCTTC. It encodes CSVSGYTF. The whole variable domain, filled in from reference TRBV29-1 and TRBJ1-2, reads SAVISQKPSRDICQRGTSLTIQCQVDSQVTMMFWYRQQPGQSLTLIATANQGSEATYESGFVIDKFPISRPNLTFSTLTVSNMSPEDSSIYLCSVSGYTFGSGTRLTVV.

To note about this clonotype: A read error may be the cause here, since a much bigger clone is one base away. This chain joins TRBV11-2 and TRBJ2-7, with TRBD1 matching over 10 bases. The CDR3 runs 15 residues. Germline lookup yields CDR1 SGHAT and CDR2 FQNNGV. CDR3 in DNA: TGTGCCAGCAGCGTAGATCGGGACAGGGGATACGAGCAGTACTTC. Protein: CASSVDRDRGYEQYF.

This clonotype was counted at least ten times. The chain has TRBV5-8 and TRBJ2-7; 11 nucleotides align to TRBD2. With 4 bases clipped from V and 0 bases from J, the junction kept 3 bases outside the gene matches. This CDR3 has 15 residues. In germline, CDR1 is SGHTS, CDR2 YDEGEE. CDR3 DNA: TGTGCCAGCAGCGACGGGACTAGCGGCTCCTACGAGCAGTACTTC. Amino acid sequence: CASSDGTSGSYEQYF.

This clonotype was counted ten times or more. CDR3 region: CASSHWTAASEAFF. The CDR3 nucleotides are TGTGCCAGCAGTCATTGGACAGCGGCGTCTGAAGCTTTCTTT. The chain is built from TRBV3-1 and TRBJ1-1, with a tentative D call TRBD1 (6 bases). Looked up from germline, CDR1 is LGHDT and CDR2 is YNNKEL (reference sequence). CDR3 length: 14 residues. The V and J ends lost 6 bases and 6 bases respectively, with 17 bases between them.

This clonotype was seen repeatedly, ten times or more. The rearrangement uses TRBV10-3 and TRBJ2-5; D possibly corresponds to TRBD1 (6 bases). V lost 6 bases and J 2 bases, leaving 10 bases between the germline ends. This CDR3 is built from 13 residues. Germline loops: CDR1 ENHRY, CDR2 SYGVKD. The CDR3 DNA follows: TGTGCCATCAGCGGACAGCCTCAAGAGACCCAGTACTTC. This gives the protein CAISGQPQETQYF.

In its sample, this clonotype was seen a few times. The chain combines TRBV5-1 with TRBJ2-1; 9 bases line up with TRBD1. V lost 6 bases to trimming and J lost 7 bases; unmatched junction nucleotides: 11. Per the germline V gene, CDR1 is SGHRS and CDR2 is YFSETQ. This CDR3 contains 15 residues. As DNA, the CDR3 is TGCGCCAGCACCTTCTCGGACAGGGGCGTTAATGAGCAGTTCTTC. Its protein is CASTFSDRGVNEQFF. The full variable domain, with the rest looked up from reference TRBV5-1 and TRBJ2-1, is KAGVTQTPRYLIKTRGQQVTLSCSPISGHRSVSWYQQTPGQGLQFLFEYFSETQRNKGNFPGRFSGRQFSNSRSEMNVSTLELGDSALYLCASTFSDRGVNEQFFGPGTRLTVL.

This clonotype was picked up a small number of times. This chain connects TRBV20-1 to TRBJ2-1; no firm D call. CDR3 length: 11 amino acids. V lost 3 bases and J 7 bases, leaving 7 bases between the germline ends. Germline assignment: CDR1 DFQATT and CDR2 SNEGSKA (reference sequence). The CDR3, as DNA: TGCAGTGCTAGGGGCGTAAATGAGCAGTTCTTC. Protein sequence: CSARGVNEQFF.

Many counts were recorded for this clonotype. The chain joins TRBV10-3 to TRBJ2-3, with D unresolved. V was shortened by 8 bases and J by 4 bases, with 7 bases between the two germline ends. The CDR3 runs to 11 residues. Germline V lookup: CDR1 ENHRY, CDR2 SYGVKD. The CDR3 DNA follows: TGTGCCATCGGGGTCGCAGATACGCAGTATTTT. This gives the protein CAIGVADTQYF.

The sample holds many counts of this clonotype. CDR3 in DNA: TGTGCCAGCAGCCGCTGGTGGGGACAGGGGGAGTCGAACACTGAAGCTTTCTTT. Protein sequence: CASSRWWGQGESNTEAFF. The chain links TRBV14 to TRBJ1-1, with TRBD1 matching 11 bases. The CDR3 is 18 amino acids. Germline V gene sequence: CDR1 SGHDN, CDR2 FVKESK. The J segment lost 1 base and the V segment lost 4 bases, leaving 11 bases of the junction unmatched.

A few counts support this clonotype. The chain combines TRBV7-2 with TRBJ2-3; D possibly matches TRBD1 or TRBD2 (6 bases each). The germline CDR1 and CDR2 sequences are SGHTA and FQGNSA. Between the trimmed V and J ends, which lost 2 bases and 1 base, there was a span of 13 bases. The CDR3 is 16 residues long. For the CDR3, the DNA is TGTGCCAGCAGCTTATGGGGGGCGCTAGGCACAGATACGCAGTATTTT. Protein sequence: CASSLWGALGTDTQYF. The full variable domain, completed using reference TRBV7-2 and TRBJ2-3, is GAGVSQSPSNKVTEKGKDVELRCDPISGHTALYWYRQSLGQGLEFLIYFQGNSAPDKSGLPSDRFSAERTGGSVSTLTIQRTQQEDSAVYLCASSLWGALGTDTQYFGPGTRLTVL.

The sample holds many counts of this clonotype. The CDR3 nucleotides are TGTGCCAGCCATAGCACGGGGACGGCGATTACCTACGAGCAGTACTTC. Amino acid sequence: CASHSTGTAITYEQYF. The chain joins TRBV21-1 to TRBJ2-7; the D call TRBD1 from the table was never checked on the DNA. TRBV21-1 is assigned pseudogene status. This CDR3 contains 16 residues.

This clonotype has ten or more counts. The V call is TRBV9, the J call TRBJ1-2; TRBD1 matches at 12 bases. The CDR3 spans 15 residues. The ends lost 3 bases at V and 6 bases at J; junction bases unmatched: 6. CDR1 and CDR2 from the germline V gene are SGDLS and YYNGEE. This CDR3 is CASSGPGQGANGYTF. CDR3 nucleotide sequence: TGTGCCAGCAGCGGACCGGGACAGGGGGCAAATGGCTACACCTTC.